The 13 T cell receptor beta chains below all came from one sample that was sequenced in a study of early stage breast cancer tumors. The protocol was immunoSEQ multiplex PCR, while the TCRdb copy is restricted to in-frame clones and leaves out a portion. In the table there are about 9,500 clones, around 70% of which are singletons. The sequenced sample consisted of breast tumor tissue. These receptors all stem from a person in their fifties with breast cancer.

The gene calls are TRBV27 and TRBJ1-6; D unresolved. V lost 6 bases and J lost 4, with 22 bases in between. There are 18 residues in the CDR3. Germline V gives CDR1 MNHEY, CDR2 SMNVEV (reference sequence). DNA of the CDR3: TGTGCCAGCAGCCGAAAAGGTTTAGGGCCGGATTATAATTCACCCCTCCACTTT. Its protein product is CASSRKGLGPDYNSPLHF.

CDR3 coding DNA: TGTGCCAGCAGTTTAAGTGGACAGGGGAATGGCTACACCTTC. Amino acids: CASSLSGQGNGYTF. The genes are TRBV28 and TRBJ1-2, with 9 positions matching TRBD1. There are 14 residues in the CDR3. From germline, CDR1 is MDHEN and CDR2 SYDVKM. V shed 2 bases, J shed 6 bases, and the junction held 4 bases outside the gene matches.

The chain joins TRBV4-3 to TRBJ1-3, with a tentative D call TRBD1 (6 bases). Germline V gene data show CDR1 as LGHNA and CDR2 as YSLEER. Trimming removed 4 bases at V and 1 base at J, with 14 bases between. This CDR3 comprises 16 residues. CDR3 DNA sequence: TGCGCCAGCAGCCCGAACAGGGAGGGTTCTGGAAACACCATATATTTT. Its protein product is CASSPNREGSGNTIYF.

V and J are TRBV19 and TRBJ1-2; TRBD1 matches 9 bases. After removal of 5 bases from V and 12 bases from J, the junction contained 7 bases not matched to a gene. This CDR3 is built from 12 residues. Per the germline V gene, CDR1 is LNHDA and CDR2 is SQIVND (reference sequence). The CDR3 DNA reads TGTGCCAGTAGTGGAAGGACAGGGGAGGACACCTTC. This translates into CASSGRTGEDTF.

The V and J genes are TRBV2 and TRBJ2-6; D is perhaps TRBD1 (6 bases). Germline-derived CDR1 and CDR2 are SNHLY and FYNNEI. This CDR3 has 16 residues. Deletions cut 5 bases from V and 2 bases from J, with 13 bases between. Written as DNA, the CDR3 is TGTGCCAGCAGTCGGGACACGTTACCTGGGGCCAACGTCCTGACTTTC. Encoded protein: CASSRDTLPGANVLTF. Combining the CDR3 with reference TRBV2 and TRBJ2-6 gives the whole variable domain EPEVTQTPSHQVTQMGQEVILRCVPISNHLYFYWYRQILGQKVEFLVSFYNNEISEKSEIFDDQFSVERPDGSNFTLKIRSTKLEDSAMYFCASSRDTLPGANVLTFGAGSRLTVL.

This chain uses TRBV4-3 with TRBJ2-5, with 13 bases aligning to TRBD2. CDR3 length: 16 amino acids. Trimming took 6 bases from V and 5 from J; bases not matched to a gene: 9. Germline V gene data show CDR1 as LGHNA and CDR2 as YSLEER. CDR3 loop: CASSHYTSGRAETQYF. The CDR3 DNA is TGCGCCAGCAGTCACTATACTAGCGGGAGGGCCGAGACCCAGTACTTC.

The J gene is TRBJ2-7, the V gene TRBV5-1, with a possible D match to TRBD2 (5 bases). The germline CDR1 and CDR2 sequences are SGHRS and YFSETQ. Between the trimmed V and J ends, which lost 1 base and 5 bases, there was a span of 19 bases. This CDR3 contains 16 residues. This chain's CDR3 is CASSLNDYTRGDEQYF. Written as DNA, the CDR3 is TGCGCCAGCAGCTTGAATGATTATACTCGGGGAGACGAGCAGTACTTC.

The V call is TRBV5-6, the J call TRBJ2-2, with 11 bases lining up with TRBD2. Germline V CDR1 and CDR2: SGHDT, YYEEEE. With 1 base clipped from V and 4 bases from J, the junction kept 6 bases outside the gene matches. CDR3 size: 17 residues. CDR3 sequence: CASSLLLAGAVTGELFF. The CDR3 nucleotides read TGTGCCAGCAGCTTGCTACTAGCGGGGGCTGTCACCGGGGAGCTGTTTTTT.

In its sample, this clone was seen a few times. The genes are TRBV6-1 and TRBJ2-2; D is ambiguous. V dropped 1 base and J dropped 4 bases, with 4 bases sitting between them. There are 13 residues in the CDR3. The germline CDR1 and CDR2 sequences are MNHNS and SASEGT. The CDR3 loop is CASSEGGTGELFF. The CDR3 nucleotides are TGTGCCAGCAGTGAAGGGGGCACCGGGGAGCTGTTTTTT.

In its sample, this clone was seen a few times. The chain carries TRBV4-3 and TRBJ2-1, with 10 bases aligning to TRBD2. Trimming took 1 base from V and 2 from J; bases not matched to a gene: 11. CDR3 size: 19 residues. Germline V gene lookup returns CDR1 LGHNA and CDR2 YSLEER. The CDR3, as DNA: TGCGCCAGCAGCCAAGGGGGGCTAGCGGGAGAGATAACCTACAATGAGCAGTTCTTC. This gives the protein CASSQGGLAGEITYNEQFF.

The J gene is TRBJ2-6, the V gene TRBV19; D gene ambiguous. V was clipped by 4 bases and J by 0 bases, with 7 bases between them. The CDR3 extends over 15 amino acids. Germline CDR1 is LNHDA and CDR2 is SQIVND (reference sequence). The CDR3, as DNA: TGTGCCAGTAGTACCCGGTCCTCTGGGGCCAACGTCCTGACTTTC. It is translated as CASSTRSSGANVLTF. Using reference TRBV19 and TRBJ2-6 for the parts outside the CDR3, the full variable domain is DGGITQSPKYLFRKEGQNVTLSCEQNLNHDAMYWYRQDPGQGLRLIYYSQIVNDFQKGDIAEGYSVSREKKESFPLTVTSAQKNPTAFYLCASSTRSSGANVLTFGAGSRLTVL.

V and J are TRBV18 and TRBJ1-1; 7 bases align to TRBD1. Germline V gene data show CDR1 as KGHSH and CDR2 as LQKENI. Losses at the gene ends were 6 bases for V and 1 base for J; bases not matched to a gene: 5. This CDR3 region has 14 residues. The CDR3 nucleotides read TGTGCCAGCTCGAGGGACAGCCGGAACACTGAAGCTTTCTTT. Translating it yields CASSRDSRNTEAFF. Supplemented by reference TRBV18 and TRBJ1-1, the full variable domain reads NAGVMQNPRHLVRRRGQEARLRCSPMKGHSHVYWYRQLPEEGLKFMVYLQKENIIDESGMPKERFSAEFPKEGPSILRIQQVVRGDSAAYFCASSRDSRNTEAFFGQGTRLTVV.

This clone is labeled large. The rearrangement joins TRBV27 to TRBJ1-1; no definite D call. Trimming removed 0 bases at V and 6 bases at J, with 8 bases between. CDR3 length: 13 residues. Germline CDR1 is MNHEY and CDR2 is SMNVEV (reference sequence). The CDR3 nucleotides read TGTGCCAGCAGTTTATCAGTGGGCGCTGAAGCTTTCTTT. Translating it yields CASSLSVGAEAFF.